These 24 T cell receptor beta chains were all obtained from the same sample, sequenced in a study of spatial heterogeneity in lung cancer. Time point of the sample: sample taken at primary tumor resection. Each CDR3 protein is one row after TCRdb ran MiXCR on the 5' RACE reads. The sample has 20,000 or so distinct CDR3 sequences, about 3.5% seen once; the top ten hold about 30%. Sequencing used PBMCs, obtained at surgery. The receptor source for this set is a female donor with early-stage non-small cell lung cancer.

A few counts support this clonotype. This chain uses TRBV7-3 with TRBJ2-5, with a tentative D call TRBD1 (5 bases). The length of the CDR3 is 16 residues. The V and J ends lost 2 bases and 5 bases respectively, with 18 bases between them. CDR1 is SGHTA, CDR2 FQGTGA, per germline. The CDR3 sequence is CASSLVAGSRHETQYF. CDR3 nucleotide sequence: TGTGCCAGCAGCTTAGTTGCAGGGTCGCGACATGAGACCCAGTACTTC.

This clonotype was seen at least ten times. The genes are TRBV25-1 and TRBJ2-3; tentatively, D is TRBD2 (6 bases). The CDR3 extends over 14 amino acids. V lost 3 bases and J 6 bases, leaving 13 bases between the germline ends. Germline V gene sequence: CDR1 MGHDK, CDR2 SYGVNS. CDR3 DNA sequence: TGTGCCAGCAGTGAGGCGGGGATCGCGGATACGCAGTATTTT. It is translated as CASSEAGIADTQYF.

The sample holds many counts of this clonotype. The chain is built from TRBV7-2 and TRBJ1-5; no clear D. Germline assignment: CDR1 SGHTA and CDR2 FQGNSA. Trimming cost V 2 bases and J 4 bases, with 12 bases left between them. CDR3 length: 15 amino acids. The CDR3 loop is CASSLMHTQNQPQHF. CDR3 in DNA: TGTGCCAGCAGCTTAATGCACACCCAGAATCAGCCCCAGCATTTT.

This clonotype has ten or more counts. The V call is TRBV2, the J call TRBJ1-1, with D maybe TRBD1 (6 bases). The CDR3 contains 15 residues. V was trimmed by 7 bases and J by 4 bases, leaving 19 bases between them. Per the germline V gene, CDR1 is SNHLY and CDR2 is FYNNEI. As DNA, the CDR3 is TGTGCCAGCAAGCCCTTCGGGACACCGGGCACTGAAGCTTTCTTT. Its protein product is CASKPFGTPGTEAFF. The entire variable domain, with the rest obtained from reference TRBV2 and TRBJ1-1, is as follows: EPEVTQTPSHQVTQMGQEVILRCVPISNHLYFYWYRQILGQKVEFLVSFYNNEISEKSEIFDDQFSVERPDGSNFTLKIRSTKLEDSAMYFCASKPFGTPGTEAFFGQGTRLTVV.

The chain joins TRBV24-1 to TRBJ2-7; no reliable D call. Germline V lookup: CDR1 KGHDR, CDR2 SFDVKD. V gave up 0 bases and J gave up 3 bases, with 2 bases separating them. This CDR3 has 12 residues. The CDR3 nucleotides read TGTGCCACCAGTGATTTGCTCTACGAGCAGTACTTC. Translation gives CATSDLLYEQYF.

This clonotype was observed many times. The chain couples TRBV3-1 to TRBJ1-4, with D maybe TRBD1 (6 bases). The V end lost 1 base, the J end lost 5 bases, and 14 bases lay between the germline ends. Germline V lookup: CDR1 LGHDT, CDR2 YNNKEL (reference sequence). CDR3 length: 16 residues. DNA for the CDR3: TGTGCCAGCAGCCAAGTGTTGGGGGCACCGAATGAAAAACTGTTTTTT. As protein: CASSQVLGAPNEKLFF.

The table lists this clonotype with many counts. The chain is built from TRBV27 and TRBJ1-1; D not certain. This CDR3 contains 15 residues. CDR1 is MNHEY and CDR2 is SMNVEV in the germline V gene (reference sequence). V gave up 0 bases and J gave up 1 base, with 9 bases separating them. CDR3 DNA: TGTGCCAGCAGTTTATCGAACGGCAGGAACACTGAAGCTTTCTTT. This gives the protein CASSLSNGRNTEAFF.

This clonotype was seen repeatedly, ten times or more. The V gene is TRBV11-1, the J gene TRBJ2-5, with a weak D call TRBD2 (5 bases). The CDR3 extends over 14 amino acids. Germline CDR1 reads SGHAT; CDR2 reads FQDESV (reference sequence). Trimming removed 3 bases from V and 1 base from J, with 9 bases in between. The DNA of the CDR3 is TGTGCCAGCAGCTTGCTAGCCATCCAAGAGACCCAGTACTTC. Protein: CASSLLAIQETQYF.

This clonotype was observed many times. The rearrangement uses TRBV2 and TRBJ2-7; D might be TRBD1 (6 bases). The V end was cut by 4 bases, the J end by 6 bases, with 13 bases between. The CDR3 sequence is 13 residues long. The germline CDR1 and CDR2 sequences are SNHLY and FYNNEI. The CDR3 bases are TGTGCCAGCAGTGGAATAACAGGGCGCGAGCAGTACTTC. Translated, it gives CASSGITGREQYF.

This clonotype occurred many times. CDR3 in amino acids: CASSTTSYTGELFF. CDR3 coding DNA: TGTGCCAGCAGCACAACAAGTTACACCGGGGAGCTGTTTTTT. The chain combines TRBV27 with TRBJ2-2; D not resolved. The CDR3 loop spans 14 amino acids. Trimming removed 6 bases from V and 3 bases from J, with 11 bases in between. Per the germline V gene, CDR1 is MNHEY and CDR2 is SMNVEV (reference sequence).

This clonotype was recorded many times. The chain combines TRBV20-1 with TRBJ2-1; D is undetermined. The CDR3 is 13 residues long. The germline CDR1 and CDR2 sequences are DFQATT and SNEGSKA (reference sequence). Deletions cut 0 bases from V and 4 bases from J, with 7 bases between. In DNA form, the CDR3 reads TGCAGTGCTAGAGATCCTGGATACAATGAGCAGTTCTTC. Amino acids: CSARDPGYNEQFF.

The chain recombines TRBV6-2 or TRBV6-3 with TRBJ1-1; D is uncertain. V lost 2 bases to trimming and J lost 0 bases, with 10 bases between them. The CDR3 has 15 residues. Germline CDR1 and CDR2: MNHEY and SVGEGT. The CDR3 is CASSYLTGVNTEAFF. Here the CDR3 DNA reads TGTGCCAGCAGTTACCTTACTGGGGTGAACACTGAAGCTTTCTTT.

This clonotype was counted ten times or more. The chain combines TRBV7-2 with TRBJ2-1; D possibly uses TRBD1 or TRBD2 (5 bases each). The germline V gene encodes CDR1 SGHTA and CDR2 FQGNSA. The CDR3 spans 15 residues. Trimming removed 6 bases at V and 8 bases at J, with 20 bases between. The CDR3: CASSSPASRGDEQFF. In DNA, the CDR3 is TGTGCCAGCAGTAGTCCGGCTTCCCGGGGCGATGAGCAGTTCTTC.

This clonotype was detected ten times or more. This chain joins TRBV27 and TRBJ2-7; possibly TRBD2 for D (5 bases). Germline lookup yields CDR1 MNHEY and CDR2 SMNVEV (reference sequence). The V and J ends lost 4 bases and 3 bases respectively, with 13 bases between them. The CDR3 is 14 amino acids. CDR3 coding DNA: TGTGCCAGCAGTTATGACACTCGGGGCTACGAGCAGTACTTC. It is translated as CASSYDTRGYEQYF.

This clonotype occurred many times. This sequence joins TRBV27 and TRBJ2-7; a possible D gene is TRBD1 (5 bases). The CDR3 is 16 amino acids. V was clipped by 4 bases and J by 2 bases, with 18 bases between them. Germline values: CDR1 MNHEY, CDR2 SMNVEV (reference sequence). The CDR3 reads CASSSRWQGRAYEQYF. CDR3 nucleotides: TGTGCCAGCAGTTCCCGTTGGCAGGGCAGGGCCTACGAGCAGTACTTC.

This clonotype was found many times. The V gene is TRBV10-3, the J gene TRBJ1-1, with 7 bases matching TRBD1. CDR3 length: 15 amino acids. Germline assignment: CDR1 ENHRY and CDR2 SYGVKD. The V segment lost 6 bases and the J segment 0 bases; nucleotides outside the gene matches: 7. This chain's CDR3 is CAIRKTGIVNTEAFF. As DNA, the CDR3 is TGTGCCATCAGAAAGACAGGGATTGTGAACACTGAAGCTTTCTTT.

This clonotype was observed many times. The J gene is TRBJ1-1, the V gene TRBV27; D remains ambiguous. The length of the CDR3 is 13 residues. Trimming took off 4 bases at V and 1 base at J, with 7 bases between the two ends. CDR1 and CDR2 from the germline V gene are MNHEY and SMNVEV (reference sequence). In DNA form, the CDR3 reads TGTGCCAGCAGTTGGTGGCAGAACACTGAAGCTTTCTTT. Translation: CASSWWQNTEAFF.

This clonotype was seen many times. V gene TRBV29-1 combines with J gene TRBJ2-3, with D tentatively TRBD1 (5 bases). Looked up from germline, CDR1 is SQVTM and CDR2 is ANQGSEA. V was cut by 6 bases and J by 4 bases, with 17 bases left in between. The CDR3 has 14 residues. The CDR3 here is CSVGLYAAPDTQYF. The CDR3 DNA is TGCAGCGTGGGGCTTTACGCGGCCCCAGATACGCAGTATTTT.

This clonotype appeared a few times. V usage is TRBV3-1 and J usage is TRBJ2-7; 12 nucleotides match TRBD2. This CDR3 contains 16 residues. J lost 7 bases, V lost 4 bases, and 11 bases had no gene match. The germline V gene has CDR1 LGHDT and CDR2 YNNKEL (reference sequence). The CDR3 spells CASSPPGLAGRPEQYF. CDR3 coding DNA: TGTGCCAGCAGCCCTCCGGGACTAGCGGGCCGTCCTGAGCAGTACTTC.

This clonotype was detected ten times or more. The J gene is TRBJ2-1, the V gene TRBV27; 12 bases agree with TRBD1. The V and J ends lost 5 bases and 7 bases, in that order; junction bases with no gene match: 15. There are 18 residues in the CDR3. Germline V gene lookup returns CDR1 MNHEY and CDR2 SMNVEV (reference sequence). Written as DNA, the CDR3 is TGTGCCAGCAGTAGCCTTTACACGGGACAGGGGGCGAAAAATGAGCAGTTCTTC. Translating gives CASSSLYTGQGAKNEQFF.

This clonotype was detected many times. The V and J genes are TRBV12-3 or TRBV12-4 and TRBJ1-1; D call uncertain. V was pared by 5 bases and J by 6 bases, with 16 bases between. The CDR3 has 14 amino acids. The CDR3 reads CASSTFRDSAEAFF. CDR3 coding DNA: TGTGCCAGCAGTACCTTCCGAGATTCAGCTGAAGCTTTCTTT.

This clonotype was detected ten times or more. J is TRBJ2-7 and V is TRBV20-1; 7 positions agree with TRBD1. CDR1 and CDR2 from the germline V gene are DFQATT and SNEGSKA (reference sequence). The CDR3 extends over 13 amino acids. Trimming removed 3 bases from V and 6 bases from J; junction bases left unmatched: 8. The CDR3 coding sequence is TGCAGTGCTAGTACGGACAGGAAGGGCGAGCAGTACTTC. Its protein is CSASTDRKGEQYF.

This clonotype was observed many times. The chain joins TRBV7-6 to TRBJ1-3, with D possibly TRBD1 on 5 matching bases. The germline gives CDR1 SGHVS, CDR2 FNYEAQ. The CDR3 totals 17 residues. The V gene lost 4 bases and the J gene lost 0 bases, with 16 bases spanning the gap. This CDR3 is CASSWTPGRTSGNTIYF. As DNA, the CDR3 is TGTGCCAGCAGCTGGACCCCGGGACGGACCTCTGGAAACACCATATATTTT.

This clonotype was seen repeatedly, ten times or more. The chain carries TRBV27 and TRBJ2-3, with 7 bases fitting TRBD2. CDR1 is MNHEY and CDR2 is SMNVEV in the germline V gene (reference sequence). Trimming cost V 5 bases and J 2 bases; bases outside gene matches: 7. This CDR3 has 15 residues. The CDR3 is CASSVRLAVTDTQYF. CDR3 in DNA: TGTGCCAGCAGTGTCCGACTAGCAGTCACAGATACGCAGTATTTT.